The 2 T cell receptor beta chains reported below all come from one sample, sequenced in a study of radiation and T cells in renal cell carcinoma. Clones were sequenced by immunoSEQ multiplex PCR, and TCRdb holds only the in-frame ones, with some missing. There are around 130,000 clones in the sample; roughly four fifths occur only once, and 1.9% lies in the top ten. Stated time point: blood 2 weeks post-SBRT. Treatment described: 15 Gy SBRT to primary tumor, nephrectomy 4 weeks later. Sequencing used blood, obtained from a patient whose treatment included radiotherapy and nephrectomy. The source of these receptors is a woman between 55 and 75 years old with renal cell carcinoma.

This chain joins TRBV5-4 and TRBJ2-3; 9 bases line up with TRBD1. V dropped 3 bases and J dropped 3; count of bases not matched to a gene: 5. Germline loops: CDR1 SGHNT, CDR2 YYREEE (reference sequence). The CDR3 loop spans 15 amino acids. The CDR3 coding sequence is TGTGCCAGCAGCTGGGGGACAGGGATAACAGATACGCAGTATTTT. It yields the protein CASSWGTGITDTQYF.

The chain combines TRBV10-3 with TRBJ1-3; a possible D gene is TRBD1 (6 bases). Trimming shortened V by 8 bases and J by 1 base, and 15 bases separated the two germline ends. The CDR3 is 15 amino acids. Germline V gene data show CDR1 as ENHRY and CDR2 as SYGVKD. CDR3 bases: TGTGCCATCTCCCTCGGGGGGCTATCTGGAAACACCATATATTTT. Encoded protein: CAISLGGLSGNTIYF.